The rows below give T cell receptor beta chains drawn from one sample of a study of response to subunit inactivated influenza vaccine. Each CDR3 protein is one row after TCRdb ran MiXCR on the RT-PCR reads. The sample lists some 540,000 distinct CDR3 sequences, 20% to 25% occurring once. The same data also contributed to another study, on T cells expressing NK-cell markers.

The sample consisted of CD4+ T cells sorted from PBMCs, taken about 11 days after vaccination. The receptors were sampled from a man aged 45-65 years who received an inactivated influenza vaccine. Both conserved end residues are part of each CDR3. The D gene is left open where the match is weak. The size field is filled for only some rows; it gives once, few, many or a size class.

v_gene	d_gene	abundance	j_gene	CDR3aa	CDR3nt
TRBV2	NA	few	TRBJ1-5	CASSGALYSNQPQHF	TGTGCCAGCAGTGGAGCGTTATATAGCAATCAGCCCCAGCATTTT
TRBV7-9	TRBD2	NA	TRBJ2-3	CASRQAGTSGDTQYF	TGTGCCAGCAGACAGGCCGGGACTAGCGGAGATACGCAGTATTTT
TRBV28	NA	NA	TRBJ1-2	CASSLSSRVIYGYTF	TGTGCCAGCAGTTTATCTTCAAGGGTAATCTATGGCTACACCTTC
TRBV7-9	TRBD1	few	TRBJ2-2	CASSSGGQGNTGELFF	TGTGCCAGCAGCTCGGGCGGACAGGGTAACACCGGGGAGCTGTTTTTT
TRBV24-1	TRBD1	once	TRBJ2-6	CATSDPTGGRANVLTF	TGTGCCACCAGTGATCCTACAGGGGGCCGGGCCAACGTCCTGACTTTC
TRBV7-9	NA	NA	TRBJ2-1	CATKLPGPHGEQFF	TGTGCCACCAAGCTCCCCGGGCCCCACGGTGAGCAGTTCTTC
TRBV20-1	NA	NA	TRBJ1-1	CSAQWNTEAFF	TGCAGTGCCCAGTGGAACACTGAAGCTTTCTTT
TRBV20-1	TRBD2	NA	TRBJ2-3	CSARDPGTRGFSAQYF	TGCAGTGCTAGGGATCCCGGGACTAGAGGGTTCTCTGCGCAGTATTTT
TRBV6-2/TRBV6-3	TRBD1	NA	TRBJ1-1	CATSPGQGISTEAFF	TGTGCCACCAGTCCGGGACAGGGAATTTCCACTGAAGCTTTCTTT
TRBV16	NA	NA	TRBJ1-1	CASSRSRDTAEAFF	TGTGCCAGCAGCCGGAGCCGTGACACGGCTGAAGCTTTCTTT
TRBV28	NA	few	TRBJ1-1	CASSFQGWFTEAFF	TGTGCCAGCAGTTTTCAAGGTTGGTTCACTGAAGCTTTCTTT
TRBV12-3/TRBV12-4	NA	few	TRBJ2-5	CASTQNHRVETQYF	TGTGCCAGCACCCAAAATCACAGGGTGGAGACCCAGTACTTC
TRBV7-9	NA	few	TRBJ2-5	CASSFSEIQETQYF	TGTGCCAGCAGCTTTTCGGAAATACAAGAGACCCAGTACTTC
TRBV28	NA	NA	TRBJ2-3	CASSSQTHITDTQYF	TGTGCCAGCAGTTCGCAGACACACATCACAGATACGCAGTATTTT
TRBV20-1	TRBD2	few	TRBJ2-3	CSARAGFSGGYTQYF	TGCAGTGCTAGGGCAGGGTTCAGCGGGGGTTATACGCAGTATTTT
TRBV29-1	NA	NA	TRBJ2-5	CSVAPGTIQETQYF	TGCAGCGTTGCCCCCGGGACAATACAAGAGACCCAGTACTTC
TRBV20-1	NA	NA	TRBJ2-7	CSAPNTYEQYF	TGCAGTGCTCCCAATACCTACGAGCAGTACTTC
TRBV4-3	NA	NA	TRBJ2-3	CASSHEHTGSDTQYF	TGCGCCAGCAGCCATGAACATACAGGGTCAGATACGCAGTATTTT
TRBV28	TRBD1	few	TRBJ2-5	CASSTHSGTGGTQYF	TGTGCCAGCAGTACTCATTCCGGGACAGGCGGGACCCAGTACTTC
TRBV20-1	TRBD1	NA	TRBJ1-2	CSARTGENYGYTF	TGCAGTGCTAGGACAGGGGAGAACTATGGCTACACCTTC
TRBV4-2	TRBD2	few	TRBJ2-7	CASSPGTSGSRTYEQYF	TGTGCCAGCAGCCCCGGGACTAGCGGGAGCCGGACCTACGAGCAGTACTTC
TRBV20-1	NA	NA	TRBJ1-2	CSARAVTLGATF	TGCAGTGCTAGAGCGGTCACATTGGGGGCCACCTTC
TRBV15	NA	few	TRBJ2-3	CATSRGTVTDTQYF	TGTGCCACCAGCAGAGGGACGGTGACAGATACGCAGTATTTT
TRBV20-1	NA	NA	TRBJ2-7	CSVSQGIGPYEQYF	TGCAGTGTCTCACAGGGAATTGGGCCCTACGAGCAGTACTTC
TRBV6-2/TRBV6-3	NA	NA	TRBJ2-7	CASNRLGYEQYF	TGTGCCAGCAATCGTTTAGGGTACGAGCAGTACTTC
TRBV5-1	NA	few	TRBJ1-3	CASSLLQLGTAGNTIYF	TGCGCCAGCAGCTTGTTGCAGTTAGGAACGGCTGGAAACACCATATATTTT
TRBV20-1	NA	NA	TRBJ1-5	CSARDPRGSQPQHF	TGCAGTGCTAGAGACCCCAGGGGTAGTCAGCCCCAGCATTTT
TRBV12-3/TRBV12-4	TRBD2	once	TRBJ2-1	CASSASGWAYNEQFF	TGTGCCAGCAGCGCTAGCGGGTGGGCCTACAATGAGCAGTTCTTC
TRBV7-2	NA	NA	TRBJ2-7	CASSSPGRLYEQYF	TGTGCCAGCAGCTCGCCGGGACGCCTCTACGAGCAGTACTTC
TRBV5-1	NA	few	TRBJ2-2	CASSFRAGTGELFF	TGCGCCAGCAGCTTCCGGGCGGGCACCGGGGAGCTGTTTTTT
TRBV29-1	TRBD1	NA	TRBJ2-4	CSVYRDRSLDIQYF	TGCAGCGTGTACCGGGACAGGTCCCTGGACATTCAGTACTTC
TRBV19	NA	few	TRBJ1-2	CASSIPGLGYTF	TGTGCCAGTAGTATTCCGGGACTTGGCTACACCTTC
TRBV2	TRBD1	few	TRBJ2-1	CASSGDRLYEQFF	TGTGCCAGCAGCGGGGACAGGTTGTATGAGCAGTTCTTC
TRBV5-5	NA	few	TRBJ2-7	CASSLGQHYEQYF	TGTGCCAGCAGCTTGGGTCAGCACTACGAGCAGTACTTC
TRBV28	NA	many	TRBJ2-3	CASSLPDSTDTQYF	TGTGCCAGCAGTCTACCAGATAGCACAGATACGCAGTATTTT
TRBV10-3	TRBD1	few	TRBJ2-2	CAISADRSPGELFF	TGTGCCATCAGTGCGGACAGGTCTCCCGGGGAGCTGTTTTTT
TRBV20-1	NA	few	TRBJ2-1	CSAGTRSSYNEQFF	TGCAGTGCTGGCACGAGGAGCTCCTACAATGAGCAGTTCTTC
TRBV6-4	NA	few	TRBJ2-1	CASSDGGSPYNEQFF	TGTGCCAGCAGTGACGGGGGGAGCCCCTACAATGAGCAGTTCTTC
TRBV24-1	TRBD2	few	TRBJ2-1	CATSDTGLANDEQFF	TGTGCCACCAGTGATACGGGACTAGCTAACGATGAGCAGTTCTTC
TRBV5-5	NA	few	TRBJ1-5	CASSQGWASNQPQHF	TGTGCCAGCAGTCAGGGGTGGGCGAGCAATCAGCCCCAGCATTTT
TRBV18	TRBD2	NA	TRBJ2-3	CASSPPTSGRKDTQYF	TGTGCCAGCTCACCGCCAACTAGCGGGAGGAAAGATACGCAGTATTTT
TRBV20-1	TRBD1	many	TRBJ1-1	CSATQGGNTEAFF	TGCAGTGCTACACAGGGGGGAAACACTGAAGCTTTCTTT
TRBV4-1	NA	few	TRBJ2-2	CASSRAGRFDGELFF	TGCGCCAGCAGCCGTGCGGGGAGGTTCGACGGGGAGCTGTTTTTT
TRBV5-5	NA	NA	TRBJ2-1	CASSFMVATYNEQFF	TGTGCCAGCAGCTTTATGGTAGCGACCTACAATGAGCAGTTCTTC
TRBV11-2	NA	few	TRBJ2-1	CASSLDGRSYNEQFF	TGTGCCAGCAGCTTAGACGGGAGATCCTACAATGAGCAGTTCTTC
TRBV9	NA	few	TRBJ2-3	CASSVDLLVGDTQYF	TGTGCCAGCAGCGTAGATCTTTTAGTTGGGGATACGCAGTATTTT
TRBV5-1	NA	few	TRBJ1-6	CASTVGGSYNSPLHF	TGCGCCAGCACAGTAGGGGGCTCCTATAATTCACCCCTCCACTTT
TRBV4-3	NA	NA	TRBJ2-2	CASSQEPSGPHTGELFF	TGCGCCAGCAGCCAAGAACCTTCTGGACCCCACACCGGGGAGCTGTTTTTT
TRBV5-1	TRBD2	few	TRBJ2-1	CASSLVGGRGDEQFF	TGCGCCAGCAGCTTGGTTGGCGGGAGGGGAGATGAGCAGTTCTTC
TRBV12-3/TRBV12-4	NA	NA	TRBJ1-5	CASSPARALTHQPQHF	TGTGCCAGCAGTCCGGCCCGGGCCCTAACCCATCAGCCCCAGCATTTT
TRBV4-2	TRBD2	NA	TRBJ2-7	CASSQDGTSSTYEQYF	TGTGCCAGCAGCCAAGATGGGACTAGCTCCACCTACGAGCAGTACTTC
TRBV3-1	NA	NA	TRBJ1-5	CASSQATQNQPQHF	TGTGCCAGCAGCCAAGCAACACAGAATCAGCCCCAGCATTTT
TRBV9	TRBD1	few	TRBJ2-3	CASSPRPRTGTNTDTQYF	TGTGCCAGCAGCCCCAGACCCCGGACAGGGACCAACACAGATACGCAGTATTTT
TRBV9	NA	NA	TRBJ1-4	CASSVDSGEKLFF	TGTGCCAGCAGCGTAGACTCCGGCGAAAAACTGTTTTTT
TRBV9	NA	NA	TRBJ2-3	CASRPPALGTQYF	TGTGCCAGCAGGCCCCCAGCGTTAGGTACGCAGTATTTT
TRBV10-2	NA	NA	TRBJ2-4	CASSEVQTGKNIQYF	TGCGCCAGCAGTGAGGTCCAGACTGGGAAAAACATTCAGTACTTC
TRBV5-1	NA	few	TRBJ2-3	CASSLGGRGADTQYF	TGCGCCAGCAGCTTGGGGGGTCGCGGGGCAGATACGCAGTATTTT
TRBV6-1	TRBD2	NA	TRBJ2-2	CASSGLAGGPFIGELFF	TGTGCCAGCTCGGGACTAGCGGGGGGCCCGTTCATCGGGGAGCTGTTTTTT
TRBV7-9	TRBD1	NA	TRBJ1-2	CASSPTGTVGYTF	TGTGCCAGCAGCCCGACAGGGACTGTCGGCTACACCTTC